These T cell receptor beta chains were read from a single sample in a study of technical replicates of blood from a handful of donors. Here immunoSEQ multiplex PCR was the method, and the copy in TCRdb shows in-frame clones only, minus some. The table lists about 49,000 clones, about 90% of them singletons. Sequencing was performed on PBMCs. The receptors come from a human donor in good health. Some clones in this sample may be carry-over from other donors' samples. CDR3s include the opening cysteine and the closing phenylalanine or tryptophan. Each record gives: V gene, J gene, D gene, CDR3 length, clone size, CDR3 protein, CDR3 DNA. The D gene is left open where the match is weak. Only part of the rows carry a size: once, few, many, or a class if the clone is expanded.

V gene: TRBV11-3; J gene: TRBJ2-1; D gene: NA; CDR3 length: 18; clone size: NA; CDR3 protein: CASSPDSSLRGLYNEQFF; CDR3 DNA: TGTGCCAGCAGCCCGGACAGTTCCTTAAGGGGCCTCTACAATGAGCAGTTCTTC
V gene: TRBV7-9; J gene: TRBJ2-2; D gene: NA; CDR3 length: 14; clone size: NA; CDR3 protein: CASREDFNPAALFF; CDR3 DNA: TGTGCCAGCAGAGAGGATTTCAACCCGGCGGCGCTGTTTTTT
V gene: TRBV4-3; J gene: TRBJ1-2; D gene: TRBD1; CDR3 length: 17; clone size: NA; CDR3 protein: CASSQDRTGGHSDGYTF; CDR3 DNA: TGCGCCAGCAGCCAAGATAGGACAGGGGGGCATTCGGATGGCTACACCTTC
V gene: TRBV5-4; J gene: TRBJ2-3; D gene: TRBD2; CDR3 length: 18; clone size: NA; CDR3 protein: CASSPIASGILSTDTQYF; CDR3 DNA: TGTGCCAGCAGCCCCATTGCTAGCGGGATCCTTAGCACAGATACGCAGTATTTT
V gene: TRBV6-1; J gene: TRBJ2-2; D gene: NA; CDR3 length: 14; clone size: NA; CDR3 protein: CASRRGRVDGELFF; CDR3 DNA: TGTGCCAGCAGGCGGGGCAGGGTTGACGGGGAGCTGTTTTTT
V gene: TRBV4-2; J gene: TRBJ2-6; D gene: TRBD1; CDR3 length: 17; clone size: once; CDR3 protein: CASSQQQGAVGANVLTF; CDR3 DNA: TGTGCCAGCAGCCAACAACAGGGGGCGGTTGGGGCCAACGTCCTGACTTTC
V gene: TRBV7-9; J gene: TRBJ1-4; D gene: NA; CDR3 length: 17; clone size: NA; CDR3 protein: CASSLYRPFATNEKLFF; CDR3 DNA: TGTGCCAGCAGCCTTTACAGGCCTTTTGCAACTAATGAAAAACTGTTTTTT
V gene: TRBV4-3; J gene: TRBJ2-1; D gene: NA; CDR3 length: 16; clone size: NA; CDR3 protein: CASSQDLGGSYNEQFF; CDR3 DNA: TGCGCCAGCAGCCAAGATCTGGGGGGATCCTACAATGAGCAGTTCTTC
V gene: TRBV9; J gene: TRBJ2-7; D gene: NA; CDR3 length: 16; clone size: NA; CDR3 protein: CASSVAPQMGAYEQYF; CDR3 DNA: TGTGCCAGCAGCGTAGCTCCCCAGATGGGCGCCTACGAGCAGTACTTC
V gene: TRBV5-1; J gene: TRBJ1-6; D gene: NA; CDR3 length: 14; clone size: once; CDR3 protein: CASRLEGNFAPLHF; CDR3 DNA: TGCGCCAGCAGACTTGAGGGAAATTTCGCACCCCTCCACTTT
V gene: TRBV5-1; J gene: TRBJ2-7; D gene: TRBD2; CDR3 length: 18; clone size: NA; CDR3 protein: CASSLLAGGLLEAYEQYF; CDR3 DNA: TGCGCCAGCAGCTTGCTAGCGGGGGGACTCCTTGAGGCCTACGAGCAGTACTTC
V gene: TRBV7-9; J gene: TRBJ2-2; D gene: TRBD2; CDR3 length: 16; clone size: NA; CDR3 protein: CASSGSGTSDTGELFF; CDR3 DNA: TGTGCCAGCAGCGGATCCGGGACTAGCGACACCGGGGAGCTGTTTTTT
V gene: TRBV10-3; J gene: TRBJ1-2; D gene: NA; CDR3 length: 13; clone size: NA; CDR3 protein: CAIRGGQEDGYTF; CDR3 DNA: TGTGCCATCAGGGGGGGTCAAGAGGATGGCTACACCTTC
V gene: TRBV2; J gene: TRBJ2-2; D gene: NA; CDR3 length: 16; clone size: NA; CDR3 protein: CASSEEGSTNTGELFF; CDR3 DNA: TGTGCCAGCAGTGAGGAGGGTTCGACGAACACCGGGGAGCTGTTTTTT
V gene: TRBV10-3; J gene: TRBJ2-1; D gene: TRBD2; CDR3 length: 14; clone size: NA; CDR3 protein: CAIRNGRGYNEQFF; CDR3 DNA: TGTGCCATCAGAAACGGGAGGGGCTACAATGAGCAGTTCTTC